This record covers a single T cell receptor beta chain. With V trimmed by 5 bases and J by 5 bases, 6 bases remained unmatched. This CDR3 is built from 15 residues. CDR1 LNHDA and CDR2 SQIVND come from the germline V gene (reference sequence). The data derive from a study of blood T cell repertoires in COVID-19. About the study: Samples of COVID-19 (acute and convalescent) were obtained from the United States, Italy and Spain. Sample material is recorded as cDNA or gDNA derived from T cells, B-cell-depleted T cells, or PBMCs.

Per the study methods: Counts of nucleated cells, estimated from reference gene primer amplification, were obtained. Assay: immunoSEQ multiplex PCR; the TCRdb copy retains only in-frame clones and omits some. The V and J calls and clone size were taken over from that table, and D and trimming were inferred from the DNA. The sample has about 260,000 clones, approximately 80% seen once. Sequenced sample: peripheral blood. The TCR sequence derives from a human donor in a cohort sampled during active COVID-19. V gene TRBV19 combines with J gene TRBJ2-3; 11 nucleotides agree with TRBD2. This chain's CDR3 is CASSSRLAGKDTQYF. The DNA for the CDR3 is TGTGCCAGTAGTTCACGACTAGCGGGGAAAGATACGCAGTATTTT.